What follows are 21 T cell receptor beta chains derived from one specimen sequenced in a study of blood T cell repertoires in COVID-19. The method was immunoSEQ multiplex PCR; TCRdb's version includes in-frame clones alone and lacks a portion of them. The sample carries about 210,000 clones, roughly 82% recorded once. What was sequenced was peripheral blood. Source of these receptors: a woman in her forties with acute or convalescent COVID-19.

The chain employs TRBV10-2 and TRBJ2-7; D remains ambiguous. The CDR3 length is 16 residues. Germline CDR1 and CDR2: WSHSY and SAAADI. The ends were cut back, 3 bases at V and 2 bases at J, with 17 bases in the middle. The CDR3 DNA follows: TGCGCCAGCAGTGACGACGCAGGCTACCCCCCCTACGAGCAGTACTTC. This gives the protein CASSDDAGYPPYEQYF.

The V gene is TRBV7-7, the J gene TRBJ2-7; no reliable D call. The germline gives CDR1 SSHAT, CDR2 FNYEAQ (reference sequence). The CDR3 extends over 13 amino acids. The V end was cut by 3 bases, the J end by 6 bases, with 12 bases between. The CDR3 reads CASSLNYVTEQYF. The CDR3 DNA is TGTGCCAGCAGCTTGAACTACGTGACCGAGCAGTACTTC.

J is TRBJ1-1 and V is TRBV30, with D possibly being TRBD1 (5 bases). Germline V gives CDR1 GTSNPN, CDR2 SVGIG (reference sequence). The CDR3 sequence is 12 residues long. Trimming pared 5 bases from V and 0 bases from J, leaving 7 bases between. CDR3 sequence: CAWQGMNTEAFF. CDR3 DNA: TGTGCCTGGCAGGGAATGAACACTGAAGCTTTCTTT.

The chain carries TRBV6-5 and TRBJ2-1; D is perhaps TRBD2 (5 bases). Germline V lookup: CDR1 MNHEY, CDR2 SVGAGI. The V and J ends lost 0 bases and 0 bases respectively, with 6 bases between them. This CDR3 contains 15 residues. CDR3 protein: CASSYSTSSYNEQFF. The CDR3 nucleotides are TGTGCCAGCAGTTACTCAACTAGCTCCTACAATGAGCAGTTCTTC.

The rearrangement uses TRBV6-2 or TRBV6-3 and TRBJ1-1; 8 bases fit TRBD1. The trim removed 4 bases at V and 4 bases at J, leaving 11 bases unmatched. The CDR3 is 16 residues long. The V gene's germline CDR1 is MNHEY and CDR2 SVGEGT. The CDR3 loop is CASSSSWDRMGTEAFF. The CDR3 DNA sequence: TGTGCCAGCAGTTCCTCATGGGACAGGATGGGCACTGAAGCTTTCTTT.

The V call is TRBV5-1, the J call TRBJ2-7, with TRBD2 matching over 10 bases. CDR3 length: 15 amino acids. The ends lost 0 bases at V and 2 bases at J; junction bases unmatched: 2. The V gene's germline CDR1 is SGHRS and CDR2 YFSETQ. CDR3 coding DNA: TGCGCCAGCAGCTTGGACCTAGCGGGAGCCTACGAGCAGTACTTC. Its protein product is CASSLDLAGAYEQYF.

The chain employs TRBV6-5 and TRBJ1-3; D unclear. CDR3 length: 14 residues. Trimming stripped 9 bases from V and 0 bases from J, with 12 bases between. From germline, CDR1 is MNHEY and CDR2 SVGAGI. Here the CDR3 DNA reads TGTGCCAGTAAACAGTCGAGCTCTGGAAACACCATATATTTT. The encoded protein is CASKQSSSGNTIYF.

The chain combines TRBV19 with TRBJ1-3, with D possibly matching TRBD1 (6 bases). V dropped 3 bases and J dropped 3 bases, with 15 bases sitting between them. Germline V gives CDR1 LNHDA, CDR2 SQIVND (reference sequence). There are 16 residues in the CDR3. The CDR3 coding sequence is TGTGCCAGTAGTATTACGGGACATAAGAATGGAAACACCATATATTTT. Amino acids: CASSITGHKNGNTIYF.

This chain links TRBV4-1 with TRBJ2-1; tentatively, D is TRBD2 (5 bases). Trimming cost V 0 bases and J 3 bases, with 12 bases left between them. Germline CDR1 reads MGHRA; CDR2 reads YSYEKL. The CDR3 sequence is 16 residues long. For the CDR3, the DNA is TGCGCCAGCAGCCAAGATGTCAGCGGTTTCTACAATGAGCAGTTCTTC. This codes for CASSQDVSGFYNEQFF.

The chain recombines TRBV14 with TRBJ2-7; D perhaps matches TRBD2 (6 bases). V was pared by 0 bases and J by 9 bases, with 21 bases between. The CDR3 totals 16 residues. CDR1 is SGHDN and CDR2 is FVKESK in the germline V gene. In DNA, the CDR3 is TGTGCCAGCAGCCAAGAGCTCCCGGAGGGCGTCGATGTGCAGTACTTC. Protein sequence: CASSQELPEGVDVQYF.

The chain joins TRBV4-3 to TRBJ1-1; D gene unclear. The CDR3 totals 14 residues. The germline V gene encodes CDR1 LGHNA and CDR2 YSLEER. V lost 1 base, J lost 3 bases, and 9 bases lay in between. Written as DNA, the CDR3 is TGCGCCAGCAGCCAAGGGGTAGACTACACTGAAGCTTTCTTT. Translated, it gives CASSQGVDYTEAFF.

This clone has only a few counts. The CDR3 region is CASSPGLAGTDTQYF. DNA of the CDR3: TGCGCCAGCAGTCCCGGACTAGCGGGGACAGATACGCAGTATTTT. The V call is TRBV4-1, the J call TRBJ2-3; 12 nucleotides match TRBD2. Germline values: CDR1 MGHRA, CDR2 YSYEKL. This CDR3 is built from 15 residues. The V segment lost 6 bases and the J segment 3 bases; nucleotides outside the gene matches: 4.

The chain employs TRBV3-1 (or the pseudogene TRBV3-2) and TRBJ1-1; 10 nucleotides match TRBD1. The ends lost 1 base at V and 10 bases at J; junction bases unmatched: 9. This CDR3 has 15 amino acids. CDR1 LGHDT and CDR2 YNNKEL come from the germline V gene (reference sequence). The CDR3, as DNA: TGTGCCAGCAGCCAAGCGACGGGGACAGGGGAGCGAGCTTTCTTT. Its protein is CASSQATGTGERAFF.

This chain joins TRBV6-2 or TRBV6-3 and TRBJ2-1; 9 positions agree with TRBD2. The CDR3 covers 19 residues. The V and J ends lost 5 bases and 2 bases, in that order; junction bases with no gene match: 16. Germline CDR1 and CDR2: MNHEY and SVGEGT. CDR3 protein: CASSQPLAGLPSTYNEQFF. The CDR3 DNA sequence: TGTGCCAGCAGTCAGCCCCTAGCGGGACTACCGTCGACCTACAATGAGCAGTTCTTC.

This chain connects TRBV6-4 to TRBJ2-1; 9 bases fit TRBD1. V shed 0 bases, J shed 7 bases, and the junction held 7 bases outside the gene matches. The CDR3 covers 16 residues. Germline V gene data show CDR1 as MRHNA and CDR2 as SNTAGT. CDR3 bases: TGTGCCAGCAGTGACTCTAGAGGGACAGGGAAAAATGAGCAGTTCTTC. It specifies CASSDSRGTGKNEQFF.

This clone was counted only a few times. The chain employs TRBV5-8 and TRBJ2-7; 7 positions agree with TRBD1. The CDR3 has 14 residues. Trimming cost V 2 bases and J 3 bases; bases outside gene matches: 5. Germline assignment: CDR1 SGHTS and CDR2 YDEGEE. CDR3 sequence: CASSFPGTDYEQYF. The CDR3 nucleotides read TGTGCCAGCAGCTTCCCTGGGACAGACTACGAGCAGTACTTC. Filled out from reference TRBV5-8 and TRBJ2-7, the complete variable domain reads EAGVTQSPTHLIKTRGQQATLRCSPISGHTSVYWYQQALGLGLQFLLWYDEGEERNRGNFPPRFSGRQFPNYSSELNVNALELEDSALYLCASSFPGTDYEQYFGPGTRLTVT.

J is TRBJ2-1 and V is TRBV15; TRBD2 agrees at 11 bases. CDR3 size: 16 residues. CDR1 LNHNV and CDR2 YYDKDF come from the germline V gene (reference sequence). Trimming at V came to 3 bases and at J to 1 base, leaving 2 bases not matched to a gene. This CDR3 reads CATSSLAGGSYNEQFF. In DNA, the CDR3 is TGTGCCACCAGCAGCCTAGCGGGGGGTTCCTACAATGAGCAGTTCTTC.

The V and J genes are TRBV5-1 and TRBJ1-3; TRBD1 is a possible D gene (5 bases). The germline V gene encodes CDR1 SGHRS and CDR2 YFSETQ. The germline V and J ends were trimmed by 4 bases and 4 bases, with 18 bases remaining between them. This CDR3 comprises 16 residues. The CDR3 nucleotides read TGCGCCAGCAGCGCCATGAGCCAGGGCGTGGGAAACACCATATATTTT. Its translation: CASSAMSQGVGNTIYF.

The chain is built from TRBV18 and TRBJ2-5; TRBD1 agrees at 12 bases. The ends lost 4 bases at V and 3 bases at J; junction bases unmatched: 3. This CDR3 comprises 15 residues. CDR1 KGHSH and CDR2 LQKENI come from the germline V gene. The CDR3 nucleotides are TGTGCCAGCTCACTGGGACAGGGGGCGAAAGAGACCCAGTACTTC. Protein: CASSLGQGAKETQYF.

The sample holds one count of this clone. The chain couples TRBV5-1 to TRBJ2-2; 7 bases are a match to TRBD1. Germline CDR1 is SGHRS and CDR2 is YFSETQ. This CDR3 has 18 residues. Unmatched junction bases numbered 15, after V lost 4 bases and J lost 3 bases. DNA for the CDR3: TGCGCCAGCAGCGCCCTCAAATCCGACAGGGATTACACCGGGGAGCTGTTTTTT. It is translated as CASSALKSDRDYTGELFF.

V is TRBV27 and J is TRBJ2-7, with 8 bases aligning to TRBD2. CDR1 and CDR2 (germline): MNHEY, SMNVEV (reference sequence). This CDR3 is 14 amino acids long. With V trimmed by 3 bases and J by 5 bases, 6 bases remained unmatched. This CDR3 reads CASSFGAGADEQYF. In DNA, the CDR3 is TGTGCCAGCAGTTTCGGAGCGGGGGCGGACGAGCAGTACTTC.